The source of this T cell receptor (beta chain) is a study of naive and memory T cell subsets. Reverse transcription of blood and skin TCR RNA was primed at alpha and beta constant regions. Amplification of ligated cDNA took four PCR rounds with SP2 and nested alpha and beta constant primers. Using its own MiXCR run on the 5' RACE reads, TCRdb lists one record per CDR3 protein. The sample yields more than 25,000 distinct CDR3 sequences, around a quarter seen once. The CDR3 contains 15 residues. The germline CDR1 and CDR2 sequences are MNHEY and SVGAGI. With 6 bases removed from V and 2 bases from J, the gap between germline ends came to 16 bases. RNA was extracted from approximately 2.6 ml of whole blood of healthy adults. TCR cDNA received a 3' ligated oligonucleotide that carried a UMI.

This TCR was recovered from a female donor in good health. This chain connects TRBV6-5 to TRBJ2-5; D gene ambiguous. CDR3 sequence: CASSRGTPLQETQYF. The CDR3 region has the DNA TGTGCCAGCAGCCGCGGAACACCCCTACAAGAGACCCAGTACTTC.